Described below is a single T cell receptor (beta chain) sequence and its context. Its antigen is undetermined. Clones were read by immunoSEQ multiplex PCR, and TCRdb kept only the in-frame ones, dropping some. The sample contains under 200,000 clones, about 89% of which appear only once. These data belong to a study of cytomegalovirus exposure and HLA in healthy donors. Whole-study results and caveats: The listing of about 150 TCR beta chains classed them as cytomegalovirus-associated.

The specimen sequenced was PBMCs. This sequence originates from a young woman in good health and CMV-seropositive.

The CDR3 reads CASSLGTSGNEQYF. The CDR3 nucleotides read TGTGCCAGCAGCTTAGGGACTAGCGGGAACGAGCAGTACTTC. The chain carries TRBV7-6 and TRBJ2-7; 12 nucleotides align to TRBD2. The V and J ends lost 1 base and 5 bases, in that order; junction bases with no gene match: 0. Germline CDR1 SGHVS, CDR2 FNYEAQ. The CDR3 runs 14 residues.